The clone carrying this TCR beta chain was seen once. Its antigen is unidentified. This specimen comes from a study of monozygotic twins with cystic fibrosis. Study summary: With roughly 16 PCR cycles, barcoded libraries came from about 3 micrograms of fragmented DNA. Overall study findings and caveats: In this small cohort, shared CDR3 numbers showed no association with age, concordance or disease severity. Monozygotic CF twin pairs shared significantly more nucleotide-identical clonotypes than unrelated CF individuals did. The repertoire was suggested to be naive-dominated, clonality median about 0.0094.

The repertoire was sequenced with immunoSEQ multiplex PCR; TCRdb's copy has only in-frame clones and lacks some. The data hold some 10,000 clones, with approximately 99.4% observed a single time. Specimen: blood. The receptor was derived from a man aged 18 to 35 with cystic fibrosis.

Written as DNA, the CDR3 is TGTGCCAGCAGCGGGGATCCCTCCTCTATGCTGTATGGCTACACCTTC. Translating it yields CASSGDPSSMLYGYTF. This rearrangement joins TRBV5-5 to TRBJ1-2; D is uncertain. V dropped 4 bases and J dropped 5 bases, with 21 bases sitting between them. The CDR3 loop spans 16 amino acids. In germline, CDR1 is SGHKS, CDR2 YYEKEE (reference sequence).